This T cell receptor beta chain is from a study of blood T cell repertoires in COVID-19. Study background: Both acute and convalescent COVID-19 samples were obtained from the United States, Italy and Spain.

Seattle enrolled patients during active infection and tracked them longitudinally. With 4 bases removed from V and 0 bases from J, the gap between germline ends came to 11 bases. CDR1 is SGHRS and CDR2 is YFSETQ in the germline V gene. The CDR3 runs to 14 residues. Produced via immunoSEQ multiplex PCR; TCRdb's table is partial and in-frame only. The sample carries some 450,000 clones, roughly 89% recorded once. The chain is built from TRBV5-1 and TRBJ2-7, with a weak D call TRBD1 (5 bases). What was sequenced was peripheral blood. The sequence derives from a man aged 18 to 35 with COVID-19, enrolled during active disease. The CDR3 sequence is CASSRRGSSYEQYF. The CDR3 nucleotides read TGCGCCAGCAGCCGAAGGGGCAGCTCCTACGAGCAGTACTTC.